This T cell receptor (beta chain) was recovered during a study of blood T cell repertoires in COVID-19. Authors' processing steps: Amplifying reference gene primers gave estimates of nucleated cell counts. The table came from immunoSEQ multiplex PCR; TCRdb's copy has only in-frame clones and leaves some out. D and trimming were read from the DNA, whereas the V and J calls and clone size are those reported in that table. The sample consists of about 190,000 clones, about four fifths of them appearing once. Germline-derived CDR1 and CDR2 are MNHEY and SVGAGI. With 5 bases removed from V and 6 bases from J, the gap between germline ends came to 11 bases. The CDR3 spans 13 residues.

The sequenced sample was PBMCs or T cells enriched from blood (not recorded which). The origin of this receptor is a woman in her twenties or thirties who had recovered from COVID-19. This chain links TRBV6-5 with TRBJ1-5, with D uncertain. CDR3 amino acids: CASSLNPGQPQHF. CDR3 in DNA: TGTGCCAGCAGTCTGAATCCGGGTCAGCCCCAGCATTTT.